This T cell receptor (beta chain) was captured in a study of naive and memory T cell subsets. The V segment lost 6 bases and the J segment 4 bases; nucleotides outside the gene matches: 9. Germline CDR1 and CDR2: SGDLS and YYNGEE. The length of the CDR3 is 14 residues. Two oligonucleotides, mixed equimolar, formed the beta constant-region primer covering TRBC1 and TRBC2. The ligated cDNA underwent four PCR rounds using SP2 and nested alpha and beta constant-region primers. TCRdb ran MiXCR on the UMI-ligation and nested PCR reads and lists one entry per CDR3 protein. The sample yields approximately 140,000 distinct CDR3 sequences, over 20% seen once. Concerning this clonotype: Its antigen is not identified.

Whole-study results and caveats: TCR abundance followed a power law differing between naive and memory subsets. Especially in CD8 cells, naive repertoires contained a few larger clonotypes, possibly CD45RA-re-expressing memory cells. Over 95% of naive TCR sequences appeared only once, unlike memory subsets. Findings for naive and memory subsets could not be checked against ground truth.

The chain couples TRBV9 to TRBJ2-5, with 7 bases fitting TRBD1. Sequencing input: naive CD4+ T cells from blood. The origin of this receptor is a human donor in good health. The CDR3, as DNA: TGTGCCAGCAACCCCCAGGGGGAACGAGAGACCCAGTACTTC. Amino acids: CASNPQGERETQYF.